This T cell receptor (beta chain) was sequenced during a study of technical replicates of blood from several donors. Trimming removed 0 bases from V and 6 bases from J; junction bases left unmatched: 4. The CDR3 covers 15 residues. Germline values: CDR1 ENHRY, CDR2 SYGVKD. Profiling relied on immunoSEQ multiplex PCR, and the TCRdb table lists in-frame clones only, not all of them. The sample lists tens of thousands of clones, 85% to 95% occurring once. This sequence was found in a human donor in good health. Sequencing was carried out using T cells isolated from PBMCs. The rearrangement uses TRBV10-3 and TRBJ1-1; 10 bases map to TRBD1. CDR3 residues: CAISESGTGAPEAFF. CDR3 in DNA: TGTGCCATCAGTGAGTCGGGGACAGGGGCTCCTGAAGCTTTCTTT.